This entry concerns a single TCR beta chain. These data originate in a study of blood T cell repertoires in COVID-19. Overall study context: Acute and convalescent COVID-19 samples came from the United States, Italy and Spain. From T cells, B-cell-depleted T cells, or PBMCs came the material, which was cDNA or gDNA.

After removal of 4 bases from V and 3 bases from J, the junction contained 6 bases not matched to a gene. Per germline, CDR1 SEHNR and CDR2 FQNEAQ (reference sequence). The CDR3 length is 16 residues. In the original workflow: The authors estimated nucleated cell counts from reference gene primer amplification. Libraries were prepared by immunoSEQ multiplex PCR; TCRdb keeps only in-frame clonotypes and omits some of them. V and J calls and clone size are given by that table; D and trimming were obtained from the DNA. This sample has about 120,000 clones, with 80% to 90% found just once. The source material was peripheral blood. This TCR was recovered from a woman in her sixties or seventies with acute or convalescent COVID-19. The chain joins TRBV7-9 to TRBJ1-5; 10 nucleotides agree with TRBD1. The CDR3 loop reads CASSYWTGGYNQPQHF. Here the CDR3 DNA reads TGTGCCAGCAGCTATTGGACAGGGGGTTACAATCAGCCCCAGCATTTT.